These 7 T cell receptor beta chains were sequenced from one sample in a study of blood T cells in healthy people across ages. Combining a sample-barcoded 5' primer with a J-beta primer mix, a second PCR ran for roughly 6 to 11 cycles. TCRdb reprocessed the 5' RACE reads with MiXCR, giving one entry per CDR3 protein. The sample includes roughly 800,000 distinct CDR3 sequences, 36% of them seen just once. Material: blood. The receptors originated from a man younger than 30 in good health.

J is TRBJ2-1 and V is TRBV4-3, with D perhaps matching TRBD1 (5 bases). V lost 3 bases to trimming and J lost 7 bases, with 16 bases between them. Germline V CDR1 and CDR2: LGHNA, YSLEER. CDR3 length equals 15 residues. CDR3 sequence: CASSQTQGSWNEQFF. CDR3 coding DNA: TGCGCCAGCAGCCAGACTCAGGGTTCTTGGAATGAGCAGTTCTTC.

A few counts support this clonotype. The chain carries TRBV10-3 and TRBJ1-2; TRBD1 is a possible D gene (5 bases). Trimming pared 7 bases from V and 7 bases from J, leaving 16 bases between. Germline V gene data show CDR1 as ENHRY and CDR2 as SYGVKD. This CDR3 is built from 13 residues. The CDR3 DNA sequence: TGTGCCATCACAGACGGGACCCGGGGTGGCTACACCTTC. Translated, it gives CAITDGTRGGYTF.

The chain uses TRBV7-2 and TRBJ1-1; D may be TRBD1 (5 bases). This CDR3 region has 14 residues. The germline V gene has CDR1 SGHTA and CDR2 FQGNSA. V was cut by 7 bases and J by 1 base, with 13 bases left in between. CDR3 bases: TGTGCCAGCAAGGTCGACAGCCAGAACACTGAAGCTTTCTTT. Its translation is CASKVDSQNTEAFF.

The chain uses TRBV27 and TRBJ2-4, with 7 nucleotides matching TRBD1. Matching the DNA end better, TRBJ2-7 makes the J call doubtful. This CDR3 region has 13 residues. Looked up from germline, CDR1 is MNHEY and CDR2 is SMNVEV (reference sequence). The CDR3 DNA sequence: TGTGCCAGCAGCTCCTTCGGACAGGACGAGCAGTACTTC. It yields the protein CASSSFGQDEQYF.

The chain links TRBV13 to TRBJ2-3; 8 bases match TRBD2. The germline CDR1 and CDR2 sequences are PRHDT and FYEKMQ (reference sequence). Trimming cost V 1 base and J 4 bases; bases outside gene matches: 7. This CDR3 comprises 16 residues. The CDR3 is CASSLVPTSVPDTQYF. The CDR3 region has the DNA TGTGCCAGCAGCTTAGTTCCGACTAGCGTCCCAGATACGCAGTATTTT.

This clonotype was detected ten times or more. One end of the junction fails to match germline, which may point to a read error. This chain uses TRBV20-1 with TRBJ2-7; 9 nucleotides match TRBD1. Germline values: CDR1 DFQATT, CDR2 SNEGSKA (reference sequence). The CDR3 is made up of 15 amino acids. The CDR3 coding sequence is TGCAGTGCTAGGGACTCCGGGACAGGGTCCTCCGAGCAGTACTTC. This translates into CSARDSGTGSSEQYF.

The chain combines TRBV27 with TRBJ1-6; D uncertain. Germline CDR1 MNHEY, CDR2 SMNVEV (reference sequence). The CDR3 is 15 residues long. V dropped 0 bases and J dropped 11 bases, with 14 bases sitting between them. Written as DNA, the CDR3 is TGTGCCAGCAGTTTATCGCAGACCCAATCGACACCCCTCCACTTT. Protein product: CASSLSQTQSTPLHF.